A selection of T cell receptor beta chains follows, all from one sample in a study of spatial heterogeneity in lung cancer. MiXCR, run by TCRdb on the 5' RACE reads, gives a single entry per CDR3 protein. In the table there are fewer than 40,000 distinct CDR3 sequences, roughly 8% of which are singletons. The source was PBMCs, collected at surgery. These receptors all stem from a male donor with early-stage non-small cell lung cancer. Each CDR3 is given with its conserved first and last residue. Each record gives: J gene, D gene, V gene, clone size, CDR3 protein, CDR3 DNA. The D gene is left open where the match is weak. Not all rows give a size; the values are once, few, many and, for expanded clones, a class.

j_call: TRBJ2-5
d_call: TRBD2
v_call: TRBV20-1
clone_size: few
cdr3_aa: CSARDGLAGETQYF
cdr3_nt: TGCAGTGCTAGAGACGGACTAGCGGGAGAGACCCAGTACTTC

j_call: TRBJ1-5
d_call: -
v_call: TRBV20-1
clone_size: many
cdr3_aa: CSARASNQPQHF
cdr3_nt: TGCAGTGCTAGAGCTAGCAATCAGCCCCAGCATTTT

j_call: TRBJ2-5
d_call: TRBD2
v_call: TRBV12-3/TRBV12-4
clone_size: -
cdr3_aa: CASSLGLVTETQYF
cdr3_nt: TGTGCCAGCAGTTTGGGACTAGTAACTGAGACCCAGTACTTC

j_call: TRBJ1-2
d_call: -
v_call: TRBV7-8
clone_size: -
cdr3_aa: CASSLDHGDRNGYTF
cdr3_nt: TGTGCCAGCAGCTTAGACCACGGCGACAGGAATGGCTACACCTTC

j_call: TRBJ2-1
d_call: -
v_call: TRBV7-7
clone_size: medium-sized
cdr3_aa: CASSLGSGNEQFF
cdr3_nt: TGTGCTAGCAGCTTAGGGTCAGGGAATGAGCAGTTCTTC

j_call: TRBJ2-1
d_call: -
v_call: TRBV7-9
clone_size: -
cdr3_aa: CASSLVVNLQHFNEQFF
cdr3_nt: TGTGCCAGCAGCTTAGTTGTTAACTTACAGCACTTTAATGAGCAGTTCTTC

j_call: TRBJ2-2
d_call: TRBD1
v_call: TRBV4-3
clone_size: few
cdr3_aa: CASRQGANLNTGELFF
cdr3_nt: TGCGCCAGCAGACAGGGGGCAAATCTGAACACCGGGGAGCTGTTTTTT

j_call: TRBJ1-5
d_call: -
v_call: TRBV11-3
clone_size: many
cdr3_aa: CASSQSGGNQPQHF
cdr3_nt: TGTGCCAGCAGCCAATCAGGGGGCAATCAGCCCCAGCATTTT

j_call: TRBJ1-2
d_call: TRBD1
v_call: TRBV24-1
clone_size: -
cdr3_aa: CATSAPDRVSGYTF
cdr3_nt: TGTGCCACCAGTGCCCCGGACAGGGTGAGTGGCTACACCTTC

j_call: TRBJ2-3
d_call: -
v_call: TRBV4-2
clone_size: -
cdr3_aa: CASSQGNTANTDTQYF
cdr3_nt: TGTGCCAGCAGCCAAGGAAATACGGCTAACACAGATACGCAGTATTTT

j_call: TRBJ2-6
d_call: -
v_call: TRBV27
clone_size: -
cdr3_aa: CASSFSSGANVLTF
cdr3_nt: TGTGCCAGCAGTTTCAGCTCTGGGGCCAACGTCCTGACTTTC

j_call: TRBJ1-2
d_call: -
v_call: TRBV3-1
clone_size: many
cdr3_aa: CASAFGSPANYGYTF
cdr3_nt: TGTGCCAGCGCTTTTGGTTCTCCAGCTAACTATGGCTACACCTTC

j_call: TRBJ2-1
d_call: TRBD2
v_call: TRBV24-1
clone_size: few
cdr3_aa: CATSDLAGGGSSYNEQFF
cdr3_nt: TGTGCCACCAGTGACCTAGCGGGAGGCGGGAGCTCCTACAATGAGCAGTTCTTC

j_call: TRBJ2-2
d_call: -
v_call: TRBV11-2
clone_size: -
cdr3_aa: CASSPPVFGQDTGELFF
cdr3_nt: TGTGCCAGCAGCCCCCCCGTGTTTGGACAAGACACCGGGGAGCTGTTTTTT

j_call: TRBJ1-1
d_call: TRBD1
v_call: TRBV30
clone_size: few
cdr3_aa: CAWTGQENTEAFF
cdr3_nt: TGTGCCTGGACGGGACAGGAGAACACTGAAGCTTTCTTT

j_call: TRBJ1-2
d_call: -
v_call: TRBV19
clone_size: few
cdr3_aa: CASSTVDQLYGYTF
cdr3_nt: TGTGCCAGTAGTACCGTGGACCAGCTCTATGGCTACACCTTC

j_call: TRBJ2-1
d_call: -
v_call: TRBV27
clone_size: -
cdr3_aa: CASSLEWLNNEQFF
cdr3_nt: TGTGCCAGCAGTTTAGAATGGCTAAACAATGAGCAGTTCTTC

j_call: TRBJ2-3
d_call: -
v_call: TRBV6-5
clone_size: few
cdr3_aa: CASSWALRSTDTQYF
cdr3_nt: TGTGCCAGCAGTTGGGCCCTCCGAAGCACAGATACGCAGTATTTT

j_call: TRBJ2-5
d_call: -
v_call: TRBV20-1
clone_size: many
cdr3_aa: CSAALESQETQYF
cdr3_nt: TGCAGTGCTGCGCTAGAAAGTCAAGAGACCCAGTACTTC

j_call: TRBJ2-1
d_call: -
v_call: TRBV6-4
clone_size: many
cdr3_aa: CASSKELYNEQFF
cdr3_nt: TGTGCCAGCAGTAAGGAATTGTACAATGAGCAGTTCTTC

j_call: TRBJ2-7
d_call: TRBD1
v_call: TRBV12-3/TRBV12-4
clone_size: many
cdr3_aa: CASSSGGQGDHEQYF
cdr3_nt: TGTGCCAGCAGCTCAGGGGGACAGGGGGACCACGAGCAGTACTTC

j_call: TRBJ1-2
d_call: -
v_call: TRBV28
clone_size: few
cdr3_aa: CASTTARGYTF
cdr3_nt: TGTGCCAGCACCACCGCGAGGGGTTACACCTTC

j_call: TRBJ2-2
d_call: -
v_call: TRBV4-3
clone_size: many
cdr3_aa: CASSQGPLTGELFF
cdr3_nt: TGCGCCAGCAGCCAAGGACCACTAACCGGGGAGCTGTTTTTT

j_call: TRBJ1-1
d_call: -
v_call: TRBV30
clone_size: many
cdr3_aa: CAWSVQGAGEAFF
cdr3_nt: TGTGCCTGGAGTGTACAAGGGGCGGGTGAAGCTTTCTTT

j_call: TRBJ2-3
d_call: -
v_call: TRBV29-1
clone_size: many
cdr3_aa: CSVPGSPGSLTDTQYF
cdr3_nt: TGCAGCGTCCCCGGCAGCCCAGGGAGCCTCACAGATACGCAGTATTTT

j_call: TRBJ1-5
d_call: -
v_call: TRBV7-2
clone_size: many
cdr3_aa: CASSPGPYQPQHF
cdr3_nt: TGTGCCAGCAGCCCTGGGCCCTATCAGCCCCAGCATTTT

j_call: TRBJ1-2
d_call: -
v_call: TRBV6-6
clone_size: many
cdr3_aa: CASSSSGDYGYTF
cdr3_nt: TGTGCCAGCAGTTCTAGTGGGGACTATGGCTACACCTTC

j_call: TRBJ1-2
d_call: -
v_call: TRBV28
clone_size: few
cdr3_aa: CASSLELGRNYGYTF
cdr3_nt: TGTGCCAGCAGTTTAGAACTGGGCAGAAACTATGGCTACACCTTC

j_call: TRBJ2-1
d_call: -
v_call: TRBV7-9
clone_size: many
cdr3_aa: CASSPENRVNEQFF
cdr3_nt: TGTGCCAGCAGCCCGGAGAACAGGGTCAATGAGCAGTTCTTC

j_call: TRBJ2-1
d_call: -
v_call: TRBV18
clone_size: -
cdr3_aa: CASSPGLNLNNEQFF
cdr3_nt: TGTGCCAGCTCACCTGGACTTAACCTTAACAATGAGCAGTTCTTC

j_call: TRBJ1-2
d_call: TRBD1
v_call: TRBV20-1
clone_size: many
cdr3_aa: CSAAKWQGANYGYTF
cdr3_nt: TGCAGTGCCGCTAAATGGCAGGGGGCCAACTATGGCTACACCTTC

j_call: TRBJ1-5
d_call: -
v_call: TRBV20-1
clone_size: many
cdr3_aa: CSARVPGDGQPQHF
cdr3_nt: TGCAGTGCTAGAGTTCCAGGGGATGGTCAGCCCCAGCATTTT

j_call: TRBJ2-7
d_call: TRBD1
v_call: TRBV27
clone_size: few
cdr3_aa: CASSFPGQGAYEQYF
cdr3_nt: TGTGCCAGCAGTTTTCCGGGACAGGGGGCTTACGAGCAGTACTTC

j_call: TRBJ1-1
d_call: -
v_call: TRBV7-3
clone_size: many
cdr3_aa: CASKRGGNSEAFF
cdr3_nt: TGTGCCAGCAAAAGGGGGGGTAATTCTGAAGCTTTCTTT

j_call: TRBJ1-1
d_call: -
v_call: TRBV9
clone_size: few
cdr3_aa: CASSVAGAGTEAFF
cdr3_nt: TGTGCCAGCAGCGTAGCAGGGGCTGGCACTGAAGCTTTCTTT

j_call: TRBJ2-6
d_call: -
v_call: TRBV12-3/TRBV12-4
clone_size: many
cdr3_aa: CASSPRTTTTGANVLTF
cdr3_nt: TGTGCCAGCAGTCCAAGAACCACAACTACTGGGGCCAACGTCCTGACTTTC

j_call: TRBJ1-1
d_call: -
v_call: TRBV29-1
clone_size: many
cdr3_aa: CSVQTEGTEAFF
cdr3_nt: TGCAGCGTCCAGACGGAGGGCACTGAAGCTTTCTTT

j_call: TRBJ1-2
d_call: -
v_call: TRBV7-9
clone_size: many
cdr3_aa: CASSNEQGFDGYTF
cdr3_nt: TGTGCCAGCAGTAACGAACAGGGATTCGACGGCTACACCTTC

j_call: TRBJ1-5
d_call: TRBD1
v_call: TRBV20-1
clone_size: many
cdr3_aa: CSARVGTGVAEPQHF
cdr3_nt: TGCAGTGCTAGAGTGGGGACAGGCGTCGCGGAGCCCCAGCATTTT

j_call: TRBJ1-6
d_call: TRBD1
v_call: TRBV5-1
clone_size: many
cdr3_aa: CASSRDRELNSPLHF
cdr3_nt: TGCGCCAGCAGCCGGGACAGGGAATTAAATTCACCCCTCCACTTT

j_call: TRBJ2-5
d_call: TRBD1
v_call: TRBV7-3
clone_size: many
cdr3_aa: CASSPMGTAYLQETQYF
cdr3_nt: TGTGCCAGCAGCCCGATGGGGACAGCCTACCTTCAAGAGACCCAGTACTTC

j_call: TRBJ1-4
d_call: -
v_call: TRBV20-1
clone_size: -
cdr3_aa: CSARVGAGEKLFF
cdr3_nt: TGCAGTGCTAGAGTTGGGGCCGGTGAAAAACTGTTTTTT

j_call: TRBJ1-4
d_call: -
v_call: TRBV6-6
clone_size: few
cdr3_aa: CASSFRGRGEKLFF
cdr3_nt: TGTGCCAGCAGTTTCAGGGGCCGGGGGGAAAAACTGTTTTTT

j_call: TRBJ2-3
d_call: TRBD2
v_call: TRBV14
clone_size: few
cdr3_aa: CASSRLAEYHTDTQYF
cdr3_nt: TGTGCCAGCAGCCGTCTAGCGGAATATCACACAGATACGCAGTATTTT

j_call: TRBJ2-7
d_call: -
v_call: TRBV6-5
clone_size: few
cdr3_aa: CTSTIGGTTYEQYF
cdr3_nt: TGTACCAGCACCATTGGCGGGACAACCTACGAGCAGTACTTC

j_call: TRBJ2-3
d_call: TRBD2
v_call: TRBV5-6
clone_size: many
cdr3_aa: CASSGGSDTQYF
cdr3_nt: TGTGCCAGCTCCGGGGGGTCGGATACGCAGTATTTT